These T cell receptor beta chains were read from a single sample in a study of CD8 T cells in Susac syndrome. TCRdb analysed the immunoSEQ multiplex PCR reads with MiXCR anew, one entry per CDR3 protein. The table has some 300,000 distinct CDR3 sequences, over 75% seen once. Input material: CD8+ T cells from PBMCs. The origin of the receptors is a human donor with multiple sclerosis. The CDR3 runs from the conserved cysteine through the conserved F or W. The D gene is left open where the match is weak. Rows may omit the clone size; those that give it use once, few, many or a size class.

D: .
size: .
V: TRBV28
J: TRBJ1-3
DNA: TGTGCCAGCAGTCAAAAGGGACGGATCCATCCCCCCTCTGGAAACACCATATATTTT
CDR3: CASSQKGRIHPPSGNTIYF

D: .
size: .
V: TRBV27
J: TRBJ1-1
DNA: TGTGCCAGCAGTTTCCTATCGGGCAGGATTGAAGCTTTCTTT
CDR3: CASSFLSGRIEAFF

D: .
size: .
V: TRBV30
J: TRBJ1-1
DNA: TGTGCCTGGAGTCTGCTGAACACTGAAGCTTTCTTT
CDR3: CAWSLLNTEAFF

D: .
size: .
V: TRBV13
J: TRBJ2-1
DNA: TGTGCCAGCAGCCCCCGGGACGGTTACAATGAGCAGTTCTTC
CDR3: CASSPRDGYNEQFF

D: .
size: .
V: TRBV7-3
J: TRBJ2-1
DNA: TGTGCCAATAGGGGGAGCTCCTACAATGAGCAGTTCTTC
CDR3: CANRGSSYNEQFF

D: .
size: .
V: TRBV5-8
J: TRBJ2-7
DNA: TGTGCCAGCAGTTACGGAGGCGACTACTACTACGAGCAGTACTTC
CDR3: CASSYGGDYYYEQYF

D: .
size: .
V: TRBV7-2
J: TRBJ2-1
DNA: TGTGCCAGCAGCTTAGTGGGGGGTTTCTACAATGAGCAGTTCTTC
CDR3: CASSLVGGFYNEQFF

D: TRBD1
size: .
V: TRBV7-6
J: TRBJ1-1
DNA: TGTGCCAGCAGCTCAGGGGGGGTTTATACTGAAGCTTTCTTT
CDR3: CASSSGGVYTEAFF

D: TRBD1
size: .
V: TRBV4-3
J: TRBJ2-7
DNA: TGCGCCAGCAGCCAAGAAGGGAGCCGACAGGGGTACGAGCAGTACTTC
CDR3: CASSQEGSRQGYEQYF

D: TRBD1
size: once
V: TRBV29-1
J: TRBJ2-2
DNA: TGCAGCGTGAGACAGGGGGCCACCGGGGAGCTGTTTTTT
CDR3: CSVRQGATGELFF

D: .
size: once
V: TRBV4-3
J: TRBJ2-7
DNA: TGCGCCAGCAGCCCCTTACGAGATGGCCCCTACGAGCAGTACTTC
CDR3: CASSPLRDGPYEQYF

D: .
size: .
V: TRBV30
J: TRBJ2-6
DNA: TGTGCCTGGAATGACATATCTGGGGCCAACGTCCTGACTTTC
CDR3: CAWNDISGANVLTF

D: .
size: .
V: TRBV4-3
J: TRBJ2-7
DNA: TGCGCCAGCAGCCAGTGGGGGATGAGCTCCTACGAGCAGTACTTC
CDR3: CASSQWGMSSYEQYF

D: TRBD1
size: .
V: TRBV2
J: TRBJ1-5
DNA: TGTGCCAGCGTTGAGGGGGAGGACAGGGGTAATCAGCCCCAGCATTTT
CDR3: CASVEGEDRGNQPQHF

D: TRBD1
size: .
V: TRBV27
J: TRBJ1-2
DNA: TGTGCCAGCAGTTTTGACCCGACAGGGAGATATGGCTACACCTTC
CDR3: CASSFDPTGRYGYTF

D: .
size: .
V: TRBV5-6
J: TRBJ1-2
DNA: TGTGCCAGCAGCTTGAACCTCGGCTACACCTTC
CDR3: CASSLNLGYTF

D: .
size: .
V: TRBV29-1
J: TRBJ2-7
DNA: TGCAGCGTGAGCCAGAACTACGAGCAGTACTTC
CDR3: CSVSQNYEQYF

D: .
size: .
V: TRBV11-2
J: TRBJ1-2
DNA: TGTGCCAGCAGCTTAGGTGTGGGAAGTAACTATGGCTACACCTTC
CDR3: CASSLGVGSNYGYTF

D: TRBD2
size: .
V: TRBV19
J: TRBJ2-3
DNA: TGTGCCAGTACCACAAGCGGGAGAGGCACAGATACGCAGTATTTT
CDR3: CASTTSGRGTDTQYF

D: .
size: once
V: TRBV20-1
J: TRBJ2-7
DNA: TGCAGTGCTAGAGATCCCCTGGAGGTCTACGAGCAGTACTTC
CDR3: CSARDPLEVYEQYF

D: .
size: .
V: TRBV24-1
J: TRBJ2-1
DNA: TGTGCCACCAGTGACTCACTAGGGGGTGAGCAGTTCTTC
CDR3: CATSDSLGGEQFF

D: .
size: .
V: TRBV20-1
J: TRBJ2-7
DNA: TGCAGTGCTTTTCCTTTGAGGGGAGGCAACTACGAGCAGTACTTC
CDR3: CSAFPLRGGNYEQYF

D: .
size: .
V: TRBV20-1
J: TRBJ2-7
DNA: TGCAGTGCTAGTGAGGGCCGGGTCTCCTACGAGCAGTACTTC
CDR3: CSASEGRVSYEQYF

D: .
size: .
V: TRBV6-5
J: TRBJ2-1
DNA: TGTGCCAGCAGTTACGCGGCCGGTGGGATGAGGAACAATGAGCAGTTCTTC
CDR3: CASSYAAGGMRNNEQFF

D: TRBD1
size: .
V: TRBV24-1
J: TRBJ2-7
DNA: TGTGCCACCAGTGATTTGGGGTCCCCGGGACAGCACTACGAGCAGTACTTC
CDR3: CATSDLGSPGQHYEQYF

D: TRBD2
size: .
V: TRBV7-9
J: TRBJ2-2
DNA: TGTGCCAGCAGCTTAGCGGGGGGACTAGCCCACGACACCGGGGAGCTGTTTTTT
CDR3: CASSLAGGLAHDTGELFF

D: .
size: .
V: TRBV6-5
J: TRBJ2-5
DNA: TGTGCCAGCAGTCCTCAAAAAGAGACCCAGTACTTC
CDR3: CASSPQKETQYF

D: .
size: .
V: TRBV29-1
J: TRBJ2-7
DNA: TGCAGCGTTGGGACGACCTACGAGCAGTACTTC
CDR3: CSVGTTYEQYF

D: .
size: .
V: TRBV6-5
J: TRBJ2-3
DNA: TGTGCCAGCAGTGATGGGGAGGAGGCAGATACGCAGTATTTT
CDR3: CASSDGEEADTQYF

D: TRBD2
size: .
V: TRBV28
J: TRBJ2-2
DNA: TGTGCCAGCAGTACCGGGGCTAGCGGGAGGAACACCGGGGAGCTGTTTTTT
CDR3: CASSTGASGRNTGELFF